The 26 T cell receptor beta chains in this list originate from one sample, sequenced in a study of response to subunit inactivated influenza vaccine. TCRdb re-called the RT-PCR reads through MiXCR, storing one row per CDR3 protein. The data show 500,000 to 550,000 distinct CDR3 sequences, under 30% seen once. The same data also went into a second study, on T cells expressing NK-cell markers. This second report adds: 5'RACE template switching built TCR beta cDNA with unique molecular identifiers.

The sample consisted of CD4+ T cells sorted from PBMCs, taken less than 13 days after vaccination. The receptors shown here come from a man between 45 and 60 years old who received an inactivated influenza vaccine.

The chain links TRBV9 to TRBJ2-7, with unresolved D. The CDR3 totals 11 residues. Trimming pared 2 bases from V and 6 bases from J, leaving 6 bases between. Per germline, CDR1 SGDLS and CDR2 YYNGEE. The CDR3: CASSVRREQYF. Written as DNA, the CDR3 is TGTGCCAGCAGCGTTCGTCGCGAGCAGTACTTC.

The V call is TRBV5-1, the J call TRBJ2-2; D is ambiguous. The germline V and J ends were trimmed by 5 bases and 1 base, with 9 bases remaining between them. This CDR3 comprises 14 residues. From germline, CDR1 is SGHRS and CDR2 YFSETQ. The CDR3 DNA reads TGCGCCAGCAGGGTCTCGGGGAACACCGGGGAGCTGTTTTTT. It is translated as CASRVSGNTGELFF.

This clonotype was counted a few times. CDR3 DNA sequence: TGCAGCGTTGCCCGATCGAACACTGAAGCTTTCTTT. Translated, it gives CSVARSNTEAFF. The V gene is TRBV29-1, the J gene TRBJ1-1; D remains ambiguous. With 4 bases removed from V and 1 base from J, the gap between germline ends came to 7 bases. The CDR3 has 12 amino acids. Per the germline V gene, CDR1 is SQVTM and CDR2 is ANQGSEA.

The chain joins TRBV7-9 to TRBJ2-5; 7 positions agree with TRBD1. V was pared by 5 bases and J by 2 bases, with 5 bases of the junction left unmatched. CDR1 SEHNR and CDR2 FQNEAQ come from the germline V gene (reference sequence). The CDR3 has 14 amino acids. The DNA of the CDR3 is TGTGCCAGCAGCCCAAGGGGGCAGCAAGAGACCCAGTACTTC. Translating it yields CASSPRGQQETQYF.

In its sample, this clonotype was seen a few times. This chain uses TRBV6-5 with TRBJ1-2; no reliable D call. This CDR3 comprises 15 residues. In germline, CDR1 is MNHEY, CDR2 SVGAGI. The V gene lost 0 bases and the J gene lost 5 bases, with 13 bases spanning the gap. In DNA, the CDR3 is TGTGCCAGCAGTTACTCGACACCCCGCGCATATGGCTACACCTTC. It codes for CASSYSTPRAYGYTF.

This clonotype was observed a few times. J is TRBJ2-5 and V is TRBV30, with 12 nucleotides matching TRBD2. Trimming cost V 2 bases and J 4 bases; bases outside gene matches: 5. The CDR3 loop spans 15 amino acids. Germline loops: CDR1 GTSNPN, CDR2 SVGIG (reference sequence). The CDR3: CAWSLPSGGVETQYF. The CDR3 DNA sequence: TGTGCCTGGAGTCTCCCTAGCGGGGGGGTAGAGACCCAGTACTTC.

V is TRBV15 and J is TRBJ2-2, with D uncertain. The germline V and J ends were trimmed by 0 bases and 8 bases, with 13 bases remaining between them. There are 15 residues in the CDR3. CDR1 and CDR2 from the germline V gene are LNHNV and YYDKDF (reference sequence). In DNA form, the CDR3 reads TGTGCCACCAGCAGAGATCACAGATCTCAAGGGGAGCTGTTTTTT. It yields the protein CATSRDHRSQGELFF.

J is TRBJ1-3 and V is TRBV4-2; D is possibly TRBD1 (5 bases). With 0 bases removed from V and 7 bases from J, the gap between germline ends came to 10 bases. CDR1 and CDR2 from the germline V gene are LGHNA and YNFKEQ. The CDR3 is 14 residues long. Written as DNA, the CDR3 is TGTGCCAGCAGCCAAGAGTCAGCAGGGAACACCATATATTTT. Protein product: CASSQESAGNTIYF.

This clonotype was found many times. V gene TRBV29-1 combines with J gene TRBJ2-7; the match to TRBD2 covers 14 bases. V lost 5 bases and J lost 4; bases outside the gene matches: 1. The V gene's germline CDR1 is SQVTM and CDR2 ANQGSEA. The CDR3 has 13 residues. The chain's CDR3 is CSVRTSGGYEQYF. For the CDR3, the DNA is TGCAGCGTTCGGACTAGCGGGGGGTACGAGCAGTACTTC.

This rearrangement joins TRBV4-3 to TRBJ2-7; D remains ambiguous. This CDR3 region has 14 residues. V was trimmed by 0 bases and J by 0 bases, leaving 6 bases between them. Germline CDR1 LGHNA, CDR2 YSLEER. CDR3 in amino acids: CASSQDQNSYEQYF. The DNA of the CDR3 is TGCGCCAGCAGCCAAGACCAGAACTCCTACGAGCAGTACTTC.

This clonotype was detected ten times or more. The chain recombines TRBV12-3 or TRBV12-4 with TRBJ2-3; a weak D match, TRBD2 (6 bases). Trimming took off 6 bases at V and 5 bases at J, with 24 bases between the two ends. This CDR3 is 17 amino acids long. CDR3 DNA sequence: TGTGCCAGCAGCCCGGAGGGGCCCGGATTTGGGGTAGATACGCAGTATTTT. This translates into CASSPEGPGFGVDTQYF.

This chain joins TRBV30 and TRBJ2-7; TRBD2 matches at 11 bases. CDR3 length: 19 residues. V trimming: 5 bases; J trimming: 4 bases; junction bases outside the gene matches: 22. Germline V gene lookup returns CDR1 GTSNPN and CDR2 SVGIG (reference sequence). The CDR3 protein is CAWQIRLAGRGFIVYEQYF. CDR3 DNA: TGTGCCTGGCAAATCAGACTAGCGGGACGCGGTTTTATTGTGTACGAGCAGTACTTC. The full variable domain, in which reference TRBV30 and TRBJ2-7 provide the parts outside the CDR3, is SQTIHQWPATLVQPVGSPLSLECTVEGTSNPNLYWYRQAAGRGLQLLFYSVGIGQISSEVPQNLSASRPQDRQFILSSKKLLLSDSGFYLCAWQIRLAGRGFIVYEQYFGPGTRLTVT.

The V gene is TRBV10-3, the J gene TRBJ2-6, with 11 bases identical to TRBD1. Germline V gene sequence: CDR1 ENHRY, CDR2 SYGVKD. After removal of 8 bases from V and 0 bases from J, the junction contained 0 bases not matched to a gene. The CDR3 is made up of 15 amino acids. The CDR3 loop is CAIGQGASGANVLTF. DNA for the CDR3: TGTGCCATCGGACAGGGGGCCTCTGGGGCCAACGTCCTGACTTTC.

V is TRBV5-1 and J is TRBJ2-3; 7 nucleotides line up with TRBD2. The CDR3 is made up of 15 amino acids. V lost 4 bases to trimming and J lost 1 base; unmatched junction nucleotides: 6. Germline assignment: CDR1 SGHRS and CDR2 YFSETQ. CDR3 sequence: CASSTGDYGTDTQYF. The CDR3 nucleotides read TGCGCCAGCAGCACCGGGGACTATGGCACAGATACGCAGTATTTT.

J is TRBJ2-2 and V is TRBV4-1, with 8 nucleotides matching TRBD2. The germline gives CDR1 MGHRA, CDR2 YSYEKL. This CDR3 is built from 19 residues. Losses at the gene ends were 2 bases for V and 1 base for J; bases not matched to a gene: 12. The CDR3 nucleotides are TGCGCCAGCAGCCAACCACTGTATAGCGGGGAGTTGAACACCGGGGAGCTGTTTTTT. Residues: CASSQPLYSGELNTGELFF.

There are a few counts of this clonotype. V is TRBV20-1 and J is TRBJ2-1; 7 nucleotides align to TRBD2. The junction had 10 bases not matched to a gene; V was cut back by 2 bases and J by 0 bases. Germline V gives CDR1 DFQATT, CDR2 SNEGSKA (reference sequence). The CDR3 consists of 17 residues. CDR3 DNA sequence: TGCAGTGCTAGAAAGCTAGCGGAACCGAGCTCCTACAATGAGCAGTTCTTC. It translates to CSARKLAEPSSYNEQFF.

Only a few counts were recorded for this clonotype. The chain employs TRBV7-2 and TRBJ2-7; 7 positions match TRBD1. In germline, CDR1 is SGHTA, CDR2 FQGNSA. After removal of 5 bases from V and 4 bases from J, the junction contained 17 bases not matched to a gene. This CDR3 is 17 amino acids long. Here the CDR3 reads CASSQLGTAIHFYEQYF. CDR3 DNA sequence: TGTGCCAGCAGCCAACTCGGGACAGCCATACACTTTTACGAGCAGTACTTC.

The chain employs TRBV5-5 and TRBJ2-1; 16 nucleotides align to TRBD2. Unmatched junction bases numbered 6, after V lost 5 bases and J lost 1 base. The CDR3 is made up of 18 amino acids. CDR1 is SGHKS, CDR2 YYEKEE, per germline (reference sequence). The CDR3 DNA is TGTGCCAGCAGACCGGGACTAGCGGGGGGGCGATCCTACAATGAGCAGTTCTTC. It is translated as CASRPGLAGGRSYNEQFF.

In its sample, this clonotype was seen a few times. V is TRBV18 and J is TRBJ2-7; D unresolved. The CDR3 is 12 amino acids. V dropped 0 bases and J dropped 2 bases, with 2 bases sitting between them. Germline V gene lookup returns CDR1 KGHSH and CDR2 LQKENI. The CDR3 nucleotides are TGTGCCAGCTCACCACCGACCTACGAGCAGTACTTC. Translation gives CASSPPTYEQYF.

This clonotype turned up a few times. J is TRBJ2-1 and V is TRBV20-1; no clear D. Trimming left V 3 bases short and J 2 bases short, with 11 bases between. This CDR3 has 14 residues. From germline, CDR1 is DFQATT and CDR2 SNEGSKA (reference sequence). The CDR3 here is CSASPRQAYNEQFF. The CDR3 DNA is TGCAGTGCTAGCCCGCGGCAGGCCTACAATGAGCAGTTCTTC.

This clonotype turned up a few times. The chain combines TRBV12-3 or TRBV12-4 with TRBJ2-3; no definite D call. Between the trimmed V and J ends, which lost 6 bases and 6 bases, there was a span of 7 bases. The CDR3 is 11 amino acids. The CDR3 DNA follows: TGTGCCAGCAGCGACCGGGATACGCAGTATTTT. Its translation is CASSDRDTQYF.

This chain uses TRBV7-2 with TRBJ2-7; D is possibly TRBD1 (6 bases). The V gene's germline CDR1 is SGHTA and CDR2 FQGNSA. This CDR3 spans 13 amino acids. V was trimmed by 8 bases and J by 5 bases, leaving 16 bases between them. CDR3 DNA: TGTGCCAGCGGCAACAGGGATTTGAACGAGCAGTACTTC. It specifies CASGNRDLNEQYF.

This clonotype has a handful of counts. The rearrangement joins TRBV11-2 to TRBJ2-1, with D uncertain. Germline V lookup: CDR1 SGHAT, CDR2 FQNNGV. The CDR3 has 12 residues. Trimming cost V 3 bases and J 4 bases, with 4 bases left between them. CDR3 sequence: CASSFQYNEQFF. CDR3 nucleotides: TGTGCCAGCAGCTTTCAGTACAATGAGCAGTTCTTC.

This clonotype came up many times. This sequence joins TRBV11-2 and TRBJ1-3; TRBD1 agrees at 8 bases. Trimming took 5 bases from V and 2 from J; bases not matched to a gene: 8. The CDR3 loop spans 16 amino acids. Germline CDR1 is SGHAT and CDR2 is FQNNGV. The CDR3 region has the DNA TGTGCCAGCAGCCAATTACAGGGGGGAACTGGAAACACCATATATTTT. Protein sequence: CASSQLQGGTGNTIYF.

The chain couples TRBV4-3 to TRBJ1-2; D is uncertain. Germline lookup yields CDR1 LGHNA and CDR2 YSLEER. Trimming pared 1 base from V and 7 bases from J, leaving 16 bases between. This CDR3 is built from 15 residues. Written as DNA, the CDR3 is TGCGCCAGCAGCCAAGCGCTCATGGGAATCGGTGGCTACACCTTC. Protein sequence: CASSQALMGIGGYTF.

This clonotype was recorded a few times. The CDR3 coding sequence is TGTGCCAGCGGACACCTCTACGAGCAGTACTTC. Protein sequence: CASGHLYEQYF. The genes are TRBV28 and TRBJ2-7, with D possibly TRBD1 on 5 matching bases. CDR1 MDHEN and CDR2 SYDVKM come from the germline V gene. CDR3 size: 11 residues. Trimming shortened V by 8 bases and J by 3 bases, and 8 bases separated the two germline ends.